Listed below are T cell receptor beta chains from one sample, sequenced in a study of blood T cells in healthy people across ages. From the 5' RACE reads, TCRdb called clonotypes with MiXCR, one entry per CDR3 protein. The sample includes some 1.5 million distinct CDR3 sequences, approximately 43% of them seen just once. The sample taken for sequencing was blood. These receptors were taken from a woman younger than 30 in good health. The CDR3 runs from the conserved cysteine through the conserved F or W. D genes are given only for firm matches. Size is omitted from some rows. Given values are once, few, many or a class for expanded clones.

clone_size: NA
j_call: TRBJ1-6
v_call: TRBV20-1
d_call: NA
cdr3_aa: CSARPQGYSPLHF
cdr3_nt: TGCAGTGCTAGACCACAGGGTTACTCACCCCTCCACTTT

clone_size: NA
j_call: TRBJ1-1
v_call: TRBV7-2
d_call: NA
cdr3_aa: CASTPNRVRNTEAFF
cdr3_nt: TGTGCCAGCACACCTAACAGGGTGCGGAACACTGAAGCTTTCTTT

clone_size: NA
j_call: TRBJ2-7
v_call: TRBV2
d_call: NA
cdr3_aa: CASGIKGWVEQYF
cdr3_nt: TGTGCCAGCGGGATAAAGGGGTGGGTCGAGCAGTACTTC

clone_size: few
j_call: TRBJ2-1
v_call: TRBV5-1
d_call: TRBD2
cdr3_aa: CASSLGLAGAHEQFF
cdr3_nt: TGCGCCAGCAGCTTGGGTTTAGCGGGAGCCCATGAGCAGTTCTTC

clone_size: NA
j_call: TRBJ1-1
v_call: TRBV5-1
d_call: TRBD1
cdr3_aa: CASSGSRRGGTEAFF
cdr3_nt: TGCGCCAGCAGCGGAAGTCGCAGGGGGGGAACTGAAGCTTTCTTT

clone_size: NA
j_call: TRBJ2-3
v_call: TRBV11-3
d_call: NA
cdr3_aa: CASSLNSGAQYF
cdr3_nt: TGTGCCAGCAGCTTGAACAGCGGTGCGCAGTATTTT

clone_size: NA
j_call: TRBJ1-1
v_call: TRBV30
d_call: TRBD1
cdr3_aa: CAWTQGTGAEAFF
cdr3_nt: TGTGCCTGGACACAGGGAACAGGGGCTGAAGCTTTCTTT

clone_size: NA
j_call: TRBJ1-3
v_call: TRBV5-1
d_call: NA
cdr3_aa: CASSVDLTTSGNTIYF
cdr3_nt: TGCGCCAGCAGCGTGGACTTGACTACTTCTGGAAACACCATATATTTT

clone_size: NA
j_call: TRBJ2-3
v_call: TRBV4-3
d_call: NA
cdr3_aa: CASSSERSGATQYF
cdr3_nt: TGCGCCAGCAGCTCCGAGAGGTCCGGAGCCACGCAGTATTTT

clone_size: once
j_call: TRBJ2-6
v_call: TRBV3-1
d_call: NA
cdr3_aa: CASSQDPGRTGANVLTF
cdr3_nt: TGTGCCAGCAGCCAAGATCCCGGCAGGACTGGGGCCAACGTCCTGACTTTC

clone_size: few
j_call: TRBJ2-7
v_call: TRBV7-2
d_call: NA
cdr3_aa: CASSSTQTSYEQYF
cdr3_nt: TGTGCCAGCAGCTCCACACAGACATCCTACGAGCAGTACTTC